This T cell receptor beta chain stems from a study of cytomegalovirus exposure and HLA in healthy donors. Study observations and caveats: Reportedly, fewer N-insertions than the approximately 650-donor mean appeared in an Asian-associated ancestry cluster in a later analysis. Later analysis associated a missense DCLRE1C variant with TCR beta V- and J-gene trimming. A later analysis appeared to link common viral pathogens to several of the most significant clusters.

This clone was observed a single time. The antigen is not known. CDR1 GTSNPN and CDR2 SVGIG come from the germline V gene (reference sequence). The V end was cut by 4 bases, the J end by 8 bases, with 17 bases between. The CDR3 runs to 13 residues. The PCR used 60 Vbeta and 13 Jbeta primers. The table came from immunoSEQ multiplex PCR; TCRdb's copy has only in-frame clones and leaves some out. The table lists around 70,000 clones, roughly 90% of them singletons, with 2% in the top ten. Source material: PBMCs. The origin of this receptor is a woman aged 30 to 39 in good health and CMV-seronegative. The chain couples TRBV30 to TRBJ1-2; D might be TRBD1 (6 bases). The CDR3 sequence is CAWIGQGGGGYTF. The CDR3 nucleotides read TGTGCCTGGATTGGGCAGGGTGGGGGCGGCTACACCTTC.